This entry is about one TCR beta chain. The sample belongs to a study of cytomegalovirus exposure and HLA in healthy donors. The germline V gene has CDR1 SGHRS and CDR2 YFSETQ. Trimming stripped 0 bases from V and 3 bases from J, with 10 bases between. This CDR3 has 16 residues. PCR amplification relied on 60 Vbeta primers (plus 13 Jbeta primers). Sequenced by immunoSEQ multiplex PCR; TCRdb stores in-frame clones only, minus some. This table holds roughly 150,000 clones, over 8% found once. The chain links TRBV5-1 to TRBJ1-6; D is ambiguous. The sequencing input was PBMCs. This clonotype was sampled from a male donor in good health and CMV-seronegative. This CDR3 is CASSLARPGYNSPLHF. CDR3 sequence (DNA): TGCGCCAGCAGCTTGGCCCGTCCAGGCTATAATTCACCCCTCCACTTT.